This record looks at one TCR beta chain sequence and its context. Germline V gene lookup returns CDR1 SGHTA and CDR2 FQGNSA. J gave up 1 base and V 4 bases, and 7 bases lay outside the gene matches. The CDR3 is 16 amino acids. This entry comes from a study of blood T cell repertoires in COVID-19. Here immunoSEQ multiplex PCR was the method, and the copy in TCRdb shows in-frame clones only, minus some. There are around 170,000 clones in the sample; less than 85% occur only once, and 2.5% to 3% lies in the top ten. This TCR was recovered from an elderly woman with acute or convalescent COVID-19. Sequencing was performed on peripheral blood. The chain combines TRBV7-2 with TRBJ2-1; TRBD1 aligns across 7 bases. The CDR3 nucleotides are TGTGCCAGCAGCTCGATGACAGGGTTATCCTACAATGAGCAGTTCTTC. Its protein product is CASSSMTGLSYNEQFF.